This T cell receptor beta chain was identified in a study of blood T cell repertoires in COVID-19. The wider study: T cells, B-cell-depleted T cells, or PBMCs supplied cDNA or gDNA.

The count of this clone is one. As handled by the study authors: Researchers report that nucleated cell counts were estimated from reference gene primer amplification. Profiling relied on immunoSEQ multiplex PCR, and the TCRdb table lists in-frame clones only, not all of them. V and J calls and clone size follow that table, whereas D and trimming were derived from the DNA. This sample has about 280,000 clones; 85% occur once, and the top ten carry 4.5% to 6%. Germline V gene lookup returns CDR1 SGHTA and CDR2 FQGNSA. The CDR3 runs to 15 residues. V was pared by 3 bases and J by 4 bases, with 15 bases between.

The specimen sequenced was peripheral blood. V is TRBV7-2 and J is TRBJ2-5, with D perhaps matching TRBD2 (6 bases). The receptor was derived from a man aged 50 to 59 with active or convalescent COVID-19. The CDR3 loop is CASSLGGPTRETQYF. CDR3 sequence (DNA): TGTGCCAGCAGCTTGGGAGGTCCGACAAGAGAGACCCAGTACTTC.